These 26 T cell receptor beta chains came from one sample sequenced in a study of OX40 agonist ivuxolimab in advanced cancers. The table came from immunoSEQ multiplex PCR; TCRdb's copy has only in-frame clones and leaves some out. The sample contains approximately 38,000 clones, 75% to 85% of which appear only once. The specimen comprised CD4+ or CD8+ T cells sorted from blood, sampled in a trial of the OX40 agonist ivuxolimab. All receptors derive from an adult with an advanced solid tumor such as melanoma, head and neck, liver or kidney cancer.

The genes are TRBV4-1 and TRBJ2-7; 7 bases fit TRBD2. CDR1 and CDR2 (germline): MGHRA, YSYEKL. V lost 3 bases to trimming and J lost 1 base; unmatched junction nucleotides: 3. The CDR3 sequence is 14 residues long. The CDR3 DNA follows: TGCGCCAGCAGCCAGGGAGGGAGTTCCTACGAGCAGTACTTC. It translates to CASSQGGSSYEQYF.

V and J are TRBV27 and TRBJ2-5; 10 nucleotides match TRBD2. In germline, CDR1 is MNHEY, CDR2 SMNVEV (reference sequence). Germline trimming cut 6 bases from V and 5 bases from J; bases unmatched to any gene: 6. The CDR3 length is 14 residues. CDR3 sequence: CASRLAGGQETQYF. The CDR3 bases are TGTGCCAGCAGGTTAGCGGGGGGCCAGGAGACCCAGTACTTC.

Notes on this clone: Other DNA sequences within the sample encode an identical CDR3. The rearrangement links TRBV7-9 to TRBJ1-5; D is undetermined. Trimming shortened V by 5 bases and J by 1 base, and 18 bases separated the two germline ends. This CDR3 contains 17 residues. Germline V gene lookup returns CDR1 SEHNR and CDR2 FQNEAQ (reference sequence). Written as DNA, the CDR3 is TGTGCCAGCAGCCTAGGGCAACTCGGGCCCAGCAATCAGCCCCAGCATTTT. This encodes CASSLGQLGPSNQPQHF.

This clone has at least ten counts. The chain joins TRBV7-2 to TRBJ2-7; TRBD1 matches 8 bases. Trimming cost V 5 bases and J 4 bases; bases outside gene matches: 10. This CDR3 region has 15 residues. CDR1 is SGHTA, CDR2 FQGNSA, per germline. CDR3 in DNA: TGTGCCAGCAGCCCAAAAGACAGGGGATTATACGAGCAGTACTTC. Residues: CASSPKDRGLYEQYF.

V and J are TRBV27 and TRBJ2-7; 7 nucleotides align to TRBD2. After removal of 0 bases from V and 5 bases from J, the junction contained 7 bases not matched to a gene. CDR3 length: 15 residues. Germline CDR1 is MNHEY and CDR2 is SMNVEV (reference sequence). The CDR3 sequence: CASSLSPGGSDEQYF. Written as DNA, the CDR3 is TGTGCCAGCAGTTTATCTCCGGGAGGTTCCGACGAGCAGTACTTC.

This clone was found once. In DNA form, the CDR3 reads TGTGCCAGCAGCTTCAGGGGGGCTGGGTACGAGCAGTACTTC. It specifies CASSFRGAGYEQYF. The chain couples TRBV7-6 to TRBJ2-7, with D possibly TRBD1 on 7 matching bases. This CDR3 is built from 14 residues. Trimming stripped 3 bases from V and 4 bases from J, with 13 bases between. CDR1 and CDR2 from the germline V gene are SGHVS and FNYEAQ.

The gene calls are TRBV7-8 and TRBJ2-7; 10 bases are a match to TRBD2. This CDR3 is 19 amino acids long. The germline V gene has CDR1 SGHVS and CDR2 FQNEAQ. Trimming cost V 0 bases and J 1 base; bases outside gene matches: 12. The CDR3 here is CASSLALGGTSVPSYEQYF. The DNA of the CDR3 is TGTGCCAGCAGCTTAGCCTTGGGCGGGACTAGCGTCCCTTCCTACGAGCAGTACTTC.

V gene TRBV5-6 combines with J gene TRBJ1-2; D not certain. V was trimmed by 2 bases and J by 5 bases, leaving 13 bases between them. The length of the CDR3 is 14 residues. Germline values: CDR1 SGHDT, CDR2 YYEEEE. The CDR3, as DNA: TGTGCCAGCAGCTTTGGGGTCTCAACTTATGGCTACACCTTC. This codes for CASSFGVSTYGYTF.

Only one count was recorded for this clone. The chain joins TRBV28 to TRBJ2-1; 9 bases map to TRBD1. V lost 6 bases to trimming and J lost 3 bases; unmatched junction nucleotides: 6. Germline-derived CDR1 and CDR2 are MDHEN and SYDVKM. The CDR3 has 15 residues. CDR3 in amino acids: CASRPLTGGYNEQFF. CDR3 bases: TGTGCCAGCAGACCTCTGACAGGGGGCTACAATGAGCAGTTCTTC. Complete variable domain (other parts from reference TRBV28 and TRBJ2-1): DVKVTQSSRYLVKRTGEKVFLECVQDMDHENMFWYRQDPGLGLRLIYFSYDVKMKEKGDIPEGYSVSREKKERFSLILESASTNQTSMYLCASRPLTGGYNEQFFGPGTRLTVL.

The CDR3 loop reads CASSPPLLAGVNEQFF. CDR3 bases: TGTGCCAGCAGCCCCCCCTTATTAGCGGGAGTGAATGAGCAGTTCTTC. This chain uses TRBV9 with TRBJ2-1; TRBD2 matches 9 bases. Germline V gene sequence: CDR1 SGDLS, CDR2 YYNGEE. This CDR3 spans 16 amino acids. V shed 4 bases, J shed 7 bases, and the junction held 12 bases outside the gene matches. Drawing the rest from reference TRBV9 and TRBJ2-1, the complete variable domain is DSGVTQTPKHLITATGQRVTLRCSPRSGDLSVYWYQQSLDQGLQFLIQYYNGEERAKGNILERFSAQQFPDLHSELNLSSLELGDSALYFCASSPPLLAGVNEQFFGPGTRLTVL.

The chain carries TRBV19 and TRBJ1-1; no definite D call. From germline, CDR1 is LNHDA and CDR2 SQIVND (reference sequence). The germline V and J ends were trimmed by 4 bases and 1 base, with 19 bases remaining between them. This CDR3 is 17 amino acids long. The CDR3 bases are TGTGCCAGTAGTACCCGGGAGGCCGTCTCTCCGAACACTGAAGCTTTCTTT. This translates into CASSTREAVSPNTEAFF.

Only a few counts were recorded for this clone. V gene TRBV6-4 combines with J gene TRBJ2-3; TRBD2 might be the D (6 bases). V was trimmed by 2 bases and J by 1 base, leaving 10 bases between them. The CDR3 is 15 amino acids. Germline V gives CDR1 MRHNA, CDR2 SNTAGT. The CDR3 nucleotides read TGTGCCAGCAGTGACGGGGGGTTACGCACAGATACGCAGTATTTT. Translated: CASSDGGLRTDTQYF.

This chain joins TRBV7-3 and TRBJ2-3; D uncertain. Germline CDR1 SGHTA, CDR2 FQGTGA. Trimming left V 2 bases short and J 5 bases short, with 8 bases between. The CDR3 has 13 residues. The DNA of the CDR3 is TGTGCCAGCAGCTTAGTGTTGGAAGATACGCAGTATTTT. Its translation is CASSLVLEDTQYF.

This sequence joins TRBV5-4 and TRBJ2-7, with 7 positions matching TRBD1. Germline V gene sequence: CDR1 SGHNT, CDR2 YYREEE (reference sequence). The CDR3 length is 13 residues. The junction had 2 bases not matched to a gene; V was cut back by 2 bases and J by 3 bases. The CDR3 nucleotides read TGTGCCAGCAGCTTCCGGGACAGCTACGAGCAGTACTTC. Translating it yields CASSFRDSYEQYF.

CDR3 sequence: CASSLYRAGVGNYEQYF. In nucleotides, the CDR3 is TGTGCCAGCAGCCTTTACAGGGCCGGCGTGGGCAATTACGAGCAGTACTTC. The J gene is TRBJ2-7, the V gene TRBV7-9; a possible D gene is TRBD1 (6 bases). V lost 5 bases and J lost 4, with 24 bases in between. The CDR3 totals 17 residues. CDR1 SEHNR and CDR2 FQNEAQ come from the germline V gene (reference sequence).

CDR3 residues: CSDRGNYGYTF. CDR3 sequence (DNA): TGCAGCGACAGGGGTAACTATGGCTACACCTTC. The gene calls are TRBV29-1 and TRBJ1-2; 7 positions match TRBD1. V trimming: 7 bases; J trimming: 1 base; junction bases outside the gene matches: 0. The CDR3 spans 11 residues. Germline V lookup: CDR1 SQVTM, CDR2 ANQGSEA.

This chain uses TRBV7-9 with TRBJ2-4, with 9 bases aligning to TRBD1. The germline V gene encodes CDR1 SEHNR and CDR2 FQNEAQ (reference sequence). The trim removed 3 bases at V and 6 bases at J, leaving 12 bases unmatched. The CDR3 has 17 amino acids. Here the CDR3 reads CASSFTGGGLEGNIQYF. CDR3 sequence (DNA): TGTGCCAGCAGCTTCACAGGGGGCGGCCTGGAGGGAAACATTCAGTACTTC.

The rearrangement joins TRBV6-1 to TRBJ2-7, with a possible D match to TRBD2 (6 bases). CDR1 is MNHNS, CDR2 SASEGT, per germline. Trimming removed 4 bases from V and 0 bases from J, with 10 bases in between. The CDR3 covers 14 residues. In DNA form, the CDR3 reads TGTGCCAGCAGTGCTGACGGGAGCTCCTACGAGCAGTACTTC. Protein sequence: CASSADGSSYEQYF.

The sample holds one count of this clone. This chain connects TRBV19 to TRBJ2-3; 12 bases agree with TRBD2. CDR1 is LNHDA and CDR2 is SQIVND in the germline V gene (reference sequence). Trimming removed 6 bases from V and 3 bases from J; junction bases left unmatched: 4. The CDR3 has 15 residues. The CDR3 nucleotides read TGTGCCAGTAGCCCTAGCGGGAGGGCGACAGATACGCAGTATTTT. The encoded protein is CASSPSGRATDTQYF.

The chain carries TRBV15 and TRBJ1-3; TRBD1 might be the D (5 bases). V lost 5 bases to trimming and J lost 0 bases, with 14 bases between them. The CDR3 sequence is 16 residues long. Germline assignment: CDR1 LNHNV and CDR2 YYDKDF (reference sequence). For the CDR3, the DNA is TGTGCCACCAGCTCACGTTCGACAGCCTCTGGAAACACCATATATTTT. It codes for CATSSRSTASGNTIYF.

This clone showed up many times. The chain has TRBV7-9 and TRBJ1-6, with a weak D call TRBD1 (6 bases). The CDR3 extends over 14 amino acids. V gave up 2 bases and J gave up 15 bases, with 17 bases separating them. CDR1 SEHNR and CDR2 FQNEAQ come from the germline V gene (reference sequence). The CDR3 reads CASSLRDNPRGLHF. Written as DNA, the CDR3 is TGTGCCAGCAGCTTAAGGGACAACCCGCGGGGCCTCCACTTT.

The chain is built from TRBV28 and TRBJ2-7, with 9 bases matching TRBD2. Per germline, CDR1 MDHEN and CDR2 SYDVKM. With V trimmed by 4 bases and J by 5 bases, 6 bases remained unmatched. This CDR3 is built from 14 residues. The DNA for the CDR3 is TGTGCCAGCAGTTCCCGCGGGGGGGCCCACGAGCAGTACTTC. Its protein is CASSSRGGAHEQYF. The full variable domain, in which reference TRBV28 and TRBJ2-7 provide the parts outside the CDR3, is DVKVTQSSRYLVKRTGEKVFLECVQDMDHENMFWYRQDPGLGLRLIYFSYDVKMKEKGDIPEGYSVSREKKERFSLILESASTNQTSMYLCASSSRGGAHEQYFGPGTRLTVT.

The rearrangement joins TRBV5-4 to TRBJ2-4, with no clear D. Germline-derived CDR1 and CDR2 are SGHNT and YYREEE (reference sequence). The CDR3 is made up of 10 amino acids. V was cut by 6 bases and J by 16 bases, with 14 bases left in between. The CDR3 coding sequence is TGTGCCAGCATTGGCAGCACTCTCTACTTC. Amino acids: CASIGSTLYF.

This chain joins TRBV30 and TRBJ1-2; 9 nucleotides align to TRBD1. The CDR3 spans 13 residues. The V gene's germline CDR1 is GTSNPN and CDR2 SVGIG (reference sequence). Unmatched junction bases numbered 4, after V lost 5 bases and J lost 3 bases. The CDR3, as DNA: TGTGCCTGGGGGACAGGGTGGGACTATGGCTACACCTTC. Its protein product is CAWGTGWDYGYTF.

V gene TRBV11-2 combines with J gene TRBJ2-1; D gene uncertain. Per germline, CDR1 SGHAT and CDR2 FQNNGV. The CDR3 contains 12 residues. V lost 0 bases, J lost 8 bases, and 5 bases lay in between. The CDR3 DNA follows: TGTGCCAGCAGCTTAGATGTCCATGAGCAGTTCTTC. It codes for CASSLDVHEQFF.

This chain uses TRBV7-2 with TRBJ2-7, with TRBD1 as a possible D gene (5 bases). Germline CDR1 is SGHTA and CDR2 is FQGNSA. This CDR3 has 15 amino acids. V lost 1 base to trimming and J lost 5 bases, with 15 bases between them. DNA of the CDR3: TGTGCCAGCAGCTTAGAGGGGATTCCTATCCACGAGCAGTACTTC. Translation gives CASSLEGIPIHEQYF.